Detailed here is one TCR beta chain. Its binding antigen is unknown. Base qualities are not at hand, and no much larger clone is one base apart. CDR1 and CDR2, per the germline V gene (reference sequence), are DFQATT and SNEGSKA. Trimming removed 3 bases from V and 7 bases from J, leaving 15 bases between the germline ends. Inclusive of the bounding cysteine and phenylalanine, the CDR3 is 13 residues long. Just CDR3 DNA is preserved here, 39 bases in frame from base 1. Amplification of TCR beta CDR3 regions was carried out from RNA transcripts. The first round of RT-PCR for the TCR CDR3 was performed with the HTBI primer set and the Qiagen OneStep RT-PCR kit. A second multiplex PCR round built the libraries, followed by size selection and purification. Sequencing of the libraries was done on an Illumina HiSeq2000 using paired-end 100 bp reads. In the source study's methods: Raw data were processed with SOAPnuke, discarding reads with adapters, uncalled bases, mean Phred below 15, or no exact constant-primer or identifier match. COPE v1.2.5 was used to merge high-quality paired reads, and clonotypes were defined as unique nucleotide sequences. Clonotypes were aligned to IMGT TRBV, TRBD and TRBJ reference segments using MiTCR v1.1. The analysis included only V-J combinations with a frequency above 0.0001, which together covered around 99% of the repertoires. A TCS score was defined as the ratio between F50 (clonal expansion) and ExV (chaos), using BLOSUM62-based TCRdist between CDR3 peptides within each V-J. Welch's t-statistics and random forest reduced roughly 530 V-J features to 13, which were used in a naive Bayes classifier (R e1071). The similarity between thyroid and blood repertoires was quantified using the Morisita-Horn index. TCRdb reprocessed the public reads (quality trimming at Q25 with fastp, clone calling with MiXCR) and kept in-frame beta chains. Rows with a matching CDR3 protein are joined into one entry that keeps the most common DNA and genes. These V and J calls derive from TCRdb rather than the authors' analysis. The sample table shows 660,000 or so distinct CDR3 sequences, and nearly 45% are seen once. Under 8.5% of the sample comes from the top ten.

Exclusion was applied to patients with uncontrolled infections, other autoimmune diseases, pregnancy or lactation. Clinical symptoms, serum thyroxine and TRAb, thyroid ultrasound, and orbital computed tomography formed the basis for the diagnoses. Total RNA was extracted using Trizol reagent, and RNA quality was assessed on an Agilent 2100 Bioanalyzer. The data were taken from a study of T cells in Graves' hyperthyroidism and ophthalmopathy (dated by TCRdb to about 2019). A note on the overall study: A discovery cohort of about a hundred patients, approximately 45 with Graves' ophthalmopathy and approximately 57 with stable Graves' hyperthyroidism, was used to find distinguishing TCR V-J signatures. Prospective prediction of ophthalmopathy was tested in an independent validation cohort consisting of fewer than 20 hyperthyroidism patients and some 17 patients who later progressed to ophthalmopathy. For training and testing, the 100 or so patients in the discovery cohort were randomly divided in a 7:3 ratio. The study also compared thyroid tissue and blood T-cell repertoires from 6 or 7 Graves' hyperthyroidism patients. After sampling, hyperthyroidism patients received methimazole starting at 30 mg daily, and ophthalmopathy patients received high-dose intravenous methylprednisolone. The paper describes TCR Vbeta CDR3 sequencing of about 140 peripheral blood samples, made up of about 41 ophthalmopathy patients, more than 70 hyperthyroidism patients and around 17 progressor patients. Broad study findings and their caveats: Sample size was not statistically predetermined, and investigators were not blinded to group allocation. A 13 V-J signature model separated ophthalmopathy from stable hyperthyroidism, with approximately 87% sensitivity and 81% to 83% specificity in cross-validation and 80%/75% in testing. In validation, progression to ophthalmopathy was predicted by the model with 70.59% sensitivity and 72% to 80% specificity, a median of 6.5 months before onset. Most expanded thyroid clonotypes (frequency above 0.001) were also detected in blood, a finding suggesting that blood repertoires may reflect thyroid immune responses.

The sequencing input was peripheral blood or thyroid tissue (not recorded which). This receptor chain uses TRBV20-1 and TRBJ2-5; a weak D assignment points to TRBD2 (6 bases agree). The source of this sequence is an adult man with Graves' disease, either hyperthyroidism or ophthalmopathy (not recorded which). The nucleotides read TGCAGTGCTAGGACGGGACTGACTTCGACCCAGTACTTC. Its coded protein is CSARTGLTSTQYF.